This T cell receptor (beta chain) was obtained from a study of T cells after yellow fever vaccination. As for the study in general: Low-cell-number fractions were prepared with SMART-Seq v4 Ultra Low Input. Broader study findings: Across the CD4 and CD8 compartments, a small share of clonotypes was present in both. Repertoires obtained by FACS sorting could include abundant clonotypes that entered as contaminants from the bulk population.

On this clonotype itself: Antigen specificity is unknown.

The study made its TCR cDNA through 5'RACE template switching. That step introduced a universal primer site along with UMIs. MiXCR, run by TCRdb on the 5' RACE reads, gives a single entry per CDR3 protein. This table holds approximately 160,000 distinct CDR3 sequences, around 8.5% found once. The junction had 6 bases not matched to a gene; V was cut back by 0 bases and J by 6 bases. The CDR3 totals 15 residues. Germline V gene sequence: CDR1 MNHEY, CDR2 SVGAGI. The receptor's source is a man aged 18-30 years who received the YFV17D yellow fever vaccine. Sequencing used CD8+ T cells sorted from PBMCs, obtained 45 days after the yellow fever booster vaccination. The V and J genes are TRBV6-5 and TRBJ2-3; TRBD2 matches at 7 bases. CDR3 in amino acids: CASSYSRGSPDTQYF. The CDR3 DNA is TGTGCCAGCAGTTACTCGCGGGGGAGTCCCGATACGCAGTATTTT.